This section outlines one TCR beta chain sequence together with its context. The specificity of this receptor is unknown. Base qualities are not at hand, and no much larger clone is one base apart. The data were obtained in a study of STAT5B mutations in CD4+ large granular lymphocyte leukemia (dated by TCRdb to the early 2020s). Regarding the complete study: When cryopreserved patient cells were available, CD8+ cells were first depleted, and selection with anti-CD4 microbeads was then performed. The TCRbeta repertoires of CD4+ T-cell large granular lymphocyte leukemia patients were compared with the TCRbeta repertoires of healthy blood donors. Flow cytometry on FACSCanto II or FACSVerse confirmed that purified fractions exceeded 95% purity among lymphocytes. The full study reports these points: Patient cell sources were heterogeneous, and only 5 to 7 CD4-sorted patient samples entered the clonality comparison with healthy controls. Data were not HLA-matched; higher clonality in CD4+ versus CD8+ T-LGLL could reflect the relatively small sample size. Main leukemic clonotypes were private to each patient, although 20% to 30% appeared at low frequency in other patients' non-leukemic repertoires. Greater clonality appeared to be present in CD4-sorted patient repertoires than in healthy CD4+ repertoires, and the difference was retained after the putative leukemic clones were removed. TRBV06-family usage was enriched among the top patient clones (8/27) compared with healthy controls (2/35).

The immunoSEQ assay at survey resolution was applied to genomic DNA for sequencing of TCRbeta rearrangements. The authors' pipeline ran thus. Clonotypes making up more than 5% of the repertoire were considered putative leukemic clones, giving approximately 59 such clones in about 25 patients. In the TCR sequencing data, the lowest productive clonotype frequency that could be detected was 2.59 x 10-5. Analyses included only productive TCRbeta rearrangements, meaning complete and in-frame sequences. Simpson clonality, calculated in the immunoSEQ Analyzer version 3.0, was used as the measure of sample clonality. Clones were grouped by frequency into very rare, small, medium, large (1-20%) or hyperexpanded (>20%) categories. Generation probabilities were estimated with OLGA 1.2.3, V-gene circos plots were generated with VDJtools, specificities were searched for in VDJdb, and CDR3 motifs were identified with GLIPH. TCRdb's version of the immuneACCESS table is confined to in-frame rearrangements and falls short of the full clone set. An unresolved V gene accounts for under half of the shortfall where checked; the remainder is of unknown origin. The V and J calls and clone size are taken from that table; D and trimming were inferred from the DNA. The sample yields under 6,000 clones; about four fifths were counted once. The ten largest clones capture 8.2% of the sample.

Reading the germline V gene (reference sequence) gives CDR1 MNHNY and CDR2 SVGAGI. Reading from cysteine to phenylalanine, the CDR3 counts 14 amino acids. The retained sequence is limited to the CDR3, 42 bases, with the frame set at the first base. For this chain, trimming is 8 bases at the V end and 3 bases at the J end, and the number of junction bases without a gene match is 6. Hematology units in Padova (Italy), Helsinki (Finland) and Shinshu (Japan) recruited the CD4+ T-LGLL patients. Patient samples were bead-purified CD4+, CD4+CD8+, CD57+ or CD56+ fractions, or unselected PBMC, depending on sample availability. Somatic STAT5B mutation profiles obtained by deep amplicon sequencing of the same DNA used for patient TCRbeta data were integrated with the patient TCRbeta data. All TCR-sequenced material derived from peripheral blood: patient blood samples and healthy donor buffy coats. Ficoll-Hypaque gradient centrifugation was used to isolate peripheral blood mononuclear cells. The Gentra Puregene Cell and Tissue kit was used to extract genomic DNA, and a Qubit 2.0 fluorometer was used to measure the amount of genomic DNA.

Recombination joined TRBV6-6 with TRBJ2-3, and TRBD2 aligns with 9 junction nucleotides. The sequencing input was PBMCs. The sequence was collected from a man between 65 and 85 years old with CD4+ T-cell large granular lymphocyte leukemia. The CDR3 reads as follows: CASGLAGVTDTQYF. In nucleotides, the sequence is TGTGCCAGCGGTTTAGCGGGAGTAACAGATACGCAGTATTTT.